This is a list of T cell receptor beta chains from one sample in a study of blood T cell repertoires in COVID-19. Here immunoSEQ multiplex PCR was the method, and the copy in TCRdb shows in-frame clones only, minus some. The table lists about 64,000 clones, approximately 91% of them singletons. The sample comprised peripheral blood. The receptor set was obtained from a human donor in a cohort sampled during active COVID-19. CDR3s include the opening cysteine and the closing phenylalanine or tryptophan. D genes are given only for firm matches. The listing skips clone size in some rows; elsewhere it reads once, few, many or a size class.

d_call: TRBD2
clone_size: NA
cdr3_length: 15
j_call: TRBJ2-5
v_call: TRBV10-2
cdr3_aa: CASSEPRLAGETQYF
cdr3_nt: TGCGCCAGCAGTGAGCCCCGACTAGCGGGAGAGACCCAGTACTTC

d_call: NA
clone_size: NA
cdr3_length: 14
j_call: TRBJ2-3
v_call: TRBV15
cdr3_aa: CATSSSPGAATQYF
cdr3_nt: TGTGCCACCAGCAGCTCCCCTGGGGCGGCTACGCAGTATTTT

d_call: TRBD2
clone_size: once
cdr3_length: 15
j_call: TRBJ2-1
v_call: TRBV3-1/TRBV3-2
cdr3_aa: CASSPLSGSFNEQFF
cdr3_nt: TGTGCCAGCAGCCCCCTTAGCGGGAGTTTCAATGAGCAGTTCTTC

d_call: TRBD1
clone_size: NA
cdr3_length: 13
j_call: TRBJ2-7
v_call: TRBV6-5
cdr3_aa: CAGTGAPSYEQYF
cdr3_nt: TGTGCCGGCACAGGGGCCCCCTCCTACGAGCAGTACTTC

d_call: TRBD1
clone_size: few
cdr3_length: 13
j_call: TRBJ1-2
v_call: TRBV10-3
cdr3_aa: CASEQGANYGYTF
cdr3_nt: TGTGCCTCTGAACAGGGGGCCAACTATGGCTACACCTTC

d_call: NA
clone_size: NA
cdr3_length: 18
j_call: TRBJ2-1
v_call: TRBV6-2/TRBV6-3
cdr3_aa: CASSYSPIPSVSYNEQFF
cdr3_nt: TGTGCCAGCAGCTATTCGCCGATTCCTAGCGTCTCCTACAATGAGCAGTTCTTC

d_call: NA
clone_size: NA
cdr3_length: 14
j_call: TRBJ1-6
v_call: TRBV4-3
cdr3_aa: CASSQREGDSPLHF
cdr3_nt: TGCGCCAGCAGCCAAAGAGAGGGGGATTCACCCCTCCACTTT

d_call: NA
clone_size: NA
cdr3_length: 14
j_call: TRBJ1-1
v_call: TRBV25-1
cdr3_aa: CASRYEGVNTEAFF
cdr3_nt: TGTGCCAGCAGATATGAGGGAGTGAACACTGAAGCTTTCTTT

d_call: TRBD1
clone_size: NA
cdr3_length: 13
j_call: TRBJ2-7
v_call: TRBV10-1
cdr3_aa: CASSEGQGYEQYF
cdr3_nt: TGCGCCAGCAGTGAGGGACAGGGGTACGAGCAGTACTTC

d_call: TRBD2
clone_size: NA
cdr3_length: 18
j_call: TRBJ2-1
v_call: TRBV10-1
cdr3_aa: CASSVLAGGTGSYNEQFF
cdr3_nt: TGCGCCAGCAGTGTACTAGCGGGAGGTACGGGCTCCTACAATGAGCAGTTCTTC